This T cell receptor (beta chain) is drawn from a study of cytomegalovirus exposure and HLA in healthy donors. Whole-study findings and limits: Some 150 TCR beta chains were listed as cytomegalovirus-associated.

Notes on this clone: Its specificity is not known.

A multiplex PCR was run with 60 Vbeta primers and 13 Jbeta primers. The table came from immunoSEQ multiplex PCR; TCRdb's copy has only in-frame clones and leaves some out. The table records around 150,000 clones, around 79% of them present only once. The trim removed 0 bases at V and 7 bases at J, leaving 8 bases unmatched. Germline V gene sequence: CDR1 MNHNY, CDR2 SVGAGI (reference sequence). The CDR3 runs 15 residues. The V gene is TRBV6-6, the J gene TRBJ1-1, with 7 bases lining up with TRBD1. Sequencing was done on a sample of PBMCs. The TCR sequence derives from a man aged 35-49 years in good health and CMV-seronegative. CDR3 DNA: TGTGCCAGCAGTTACTCGGCCGACAGGGTGGTTGAAGCTTTCTTT. Residues: CASSYSADRVVEAFF.